Following are 11 T cell receptor delta chains from one sample sequenced in a study of γδ T cells in repeated Plasmodium falciparum infection. TCRdb reanalysed the multiplex PCR reads via CATT. The sample lists 80,000 to 95,000 delta-chain clones; roughly 1.4% were seen once. Bulk repertoires came from Vgamma9/Vdelta2+ or Vdelta2-negative gammadelta T cells flow-sorted from PBMC. The sample taken for sequencing was gamma-delta T cells from blood. The receptors were sampled from a pool of human donors (malaria-infected and uninfected, not separated).

The sample holds a few counts of this clone. The protein recorded in TCRdb matches a much larger clone and deviates from this DNA's translation at residue 5, suggesting a read error; the protein here is obtained by translating the DNA. V gene TRDV2 combines with J gene TRDJ1; a possible D gene is TRDD3 (6 bases). In the absence of a J gene in TCRdb, the DNA was matched to germline to assign it here. V lost 2 bases and J lost 10, with 25 bases in between. The CDR3 runs 16 residues. Germline V gene data show CDR1 as GEAIGNYY and CDR2 as EKD. The CDR3 loop reads CACDNMSPGRDRGLIF. The CDR3 nucleotides are TGTGCCTGTGACAACATGTCCCCGGGACGGGATAGGGGACTCATCTTT.

This clone was detected many times. The TCRdb protein, from a much larger clone, departs from this DNA's translation at residue 5, likely by read error; the protein shown derives from the DNA. The V gene is TRDV2, the J gene TRDJ1; TRDD3 matches 7 bases. With V trimmed by 3 bases and J by 0 bases, 9 bases remained unmatched. The CDR3 length is 16 residues. CDR1 is GEAIGNYY, CDR2 EKD, per germline. CDR3 in amino acids: CACDHAGGYYTDKLIF. In nucleotides, the CDR3 is TGTGCCTGTGACCACGCTGGGGGCTATTACACCGATAAACTCATCTTT.

The rearrangement links TRDV2 to TRDJ1, with TRDD3 identical over 8 bases. In the absence of a J gene in TCRdb, the DNA was matched to germline to assign it here. The CDR3 runs 20 residues. V lost 0 bases, J lost 0 bases, and 17 bases stayed unmatched. Germline values: CDR1 GEAIGNYY, CDR2 EKD. CDR3: CACDTGEGYANRQYTDKLIF. The DNA of the CDR3 is TGTGCCTGTGACACCGGTGAGGGATACGCGAACCGTCAGTACACCGATAAACTCATCTTT.

The chain employs TRDV1 and TRDJ1; TRDD3 aligns across 12 bases. V lost 0 bases to trimming and J lost 4 bases; unmatched junction nucleotides: 15. Per the germline V gene, CDR1 is TSWWSYY and CDR2 is QGS. The CDR3 is made up of 20 amino acids. As DNA, the CDR3 is TGTGCTCTTGGGGAACTACGGGGCTGGGGGATACGTCCCGGAGACGATAAACTCATCTTT. It codes for CALGELRGWGIRPGDDKLIF.

The sample holds a few counts of this clone. A read error likely explains this, since a far larger clone differs by one base. The sample has other DNA sequences that encode this CDR3 too. The chain carries TRDV2 and TRDJ1; D uncertain. The CDR3 totals 16 residues. Germline V gene data show CDR1 as GEAIGNYY and CDR2 as EKD. Trimming left V 3 bases short and J 0 bases short, with 16 bases between. DNA for the CDR3: TGTGCCTGTGACCCAACGAAGGGGTTGTACACCGATAAACTCATCTTT. Translation gives CACDPTKGLYTDKLIF.

As for this clone: The protein TCRdb lists belongs to a much larger clone and differs from this DNA's translation at residue 10, which points to a read error; the protein shown is made from the DNA. The chain uses TRDV2 and TRDJ1; TRDD3 is a possible D gene (5 bases). No J gene is reported in TCRdb; it was inferred here by comparing the DNA with germline. The length of the CDR3 is 15 residues. The V gene's germline CDR1 is GEAIGNYY and CDR2 EKD. The V and J ends lost 3 bases and 3 bases respectively, with 16 bases between them. In nucleotides, the CDR3 is TGTGCCTGTGACGGGATTTCGATTCGCGCCGATAAACTCATCTTT. This encodes CACDGISIRADKLIF.

As regards this clone: A read error likely explains why the TCRdb protein, taken from a much larger clone, differs from this DNA's translation at residue 3; the protein shown is translated from the DNA. The rearrangement joins TRDV1 to TRDJ1; D may be TRDD3 (6 bases). Here the J gene was assigned by germline matching of the DNA, as TCRdb has none. In germline, CDR1 is TSWWSYY, CDR2 QGS. This CDR3 is built from 11 residues. The CDR3 spells CAPGAWDKLIF. CDR3 nucleotides: TGTGCTCCTGGGGCCTGGGATAAACTCATCTTT.

Regarding this clone: This DNA's translation and the protein TCRdb lists, from a much larger clone, do not match at residue 9, likely due to a read error; the protein shown is translated from the DNA. This sequence joins TRDV1 and TRDJ1; D gene uncertain. Looked up from germline, CDR1 is TSWWSYY and CDR2 is QGS. The CDR3 runs 15 residues. The CDR3 here is CALGEFLWRQDKLIF. Here the CDR3 DNA reads TGTGCTCTTGGGGAATTTCTCTGGAGACAAGATAAGCTCATCTTT.

Concerning this clone itself: The protein given by TCRdb reflects a much larger clone and differs at residue 9 from this DNA's translation, likely from a read error; the protein shown is the DNA's translation. The CDR3 region is CAFSSRGFHIF. As DNA, the CDR3 is TGTGCCTTTTCCTCGAGGGGATTCCACATCTTT. V gene assignment gives TRDV3, but the J gene was left uncalled. The germline V gene has CDR1 TVYSNPD and CDR2 GDNSRS (reference sequence). This CDR3 is 11 amino acids long.

Concerning this clone itself: TCRdb records a much larger clone's protein for this DNA, with a difference at residue 7 that likely arises from a read error; the protein given is the translation of the DNA. The chain uses TRDV2 and TRDJ1; D is possibly TRDD3 (6 bases). No J gene was available from TCRdb, and it was assigned here by a germline match of the DNA. Germline V CDR1 and CDR2: GEAIGNYY, EKD. Deletions cut 0 bases from V and 0 bases from J, with 19 bases between. CDR3 length: 18 residues. CDR3 DNA: TGTGCCTGTGACACCGTAAATCAAGGGGGAAAGTACACCGATAAACTCATCTTT. It yields the protein CACDTVNQGGKYTDKLIF.

This clone came up a few times. A read error is the likely source, as a far larger clone sits one nucleotide away. Other DNA variants within this sample encode the same CDR3. The chain uses TRDV1 and TRDJ1, with D possibly being TRDD3 (5 bases). The J gene was missing in TCRdb and was found by matching the end of the DNA to germline. CDR3 size: 21 residues. V lost 1 base and J lost 2, with 29 bases in between. From germline, CDR1 is TSWWSYY and CDR2 QGS. In DNA form, the CDR3 reads TGTGCTCTTGGGGAACGGCTAATATGCTCCGTGCAATTAGGGGAGACCGATAAACTCATCTTT. Its translation is CALGERLICSVQLGETDKLIF.